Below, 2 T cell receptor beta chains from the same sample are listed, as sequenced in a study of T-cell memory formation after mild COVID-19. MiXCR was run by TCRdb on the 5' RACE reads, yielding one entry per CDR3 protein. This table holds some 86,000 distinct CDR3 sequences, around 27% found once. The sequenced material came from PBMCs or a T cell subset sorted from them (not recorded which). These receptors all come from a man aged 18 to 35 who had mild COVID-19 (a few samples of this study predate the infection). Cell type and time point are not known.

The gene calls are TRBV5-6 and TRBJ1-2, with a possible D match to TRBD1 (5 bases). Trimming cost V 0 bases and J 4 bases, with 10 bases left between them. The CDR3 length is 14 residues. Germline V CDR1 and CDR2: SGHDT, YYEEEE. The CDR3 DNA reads TGTGCCAGCAGCTTGGGGGGGGAACTCTATGGCTACACCTTC. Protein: CASSLGGELYGYTF.

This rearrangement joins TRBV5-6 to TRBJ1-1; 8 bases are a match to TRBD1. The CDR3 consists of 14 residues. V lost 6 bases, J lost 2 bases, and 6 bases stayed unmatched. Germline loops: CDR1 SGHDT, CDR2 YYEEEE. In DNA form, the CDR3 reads TGTGCCAGCAAATCGGGACAGGCTAACACTGAAGCTTTCTTT. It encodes CASKSGQANTEAFF.